These 28 T cell receptor beta chains originate from one sample sequenced in a study of shared clonotypes between healthy human individuals. Sequenced by immunoSEQ multiplex PCR; TCRdb stores in-frame clones only, minus some. Of approximately 500,000 clones in the sample, about 96% are singletons; the top ten hold roughly 0.06%. Material for sequencing was naive CD4+ T cells sorted from blood. Specified subset: CD45RA+ positively selected. Source of these receptors: a woman aged 25-40 years in good health.

The chain links TRBV6-5 to TRBJ2-7; perhaps TRBD2 as D (6 bases). V was pared by 5 bases and J by 5 bases, with 19 bases between. This CDR3 comprises 15 residues. The V gene's germline CDR1 is MNHEY and CDR2 SVGAGI. This CDR3 reads CASSPGVAAVNEQYF. The CDR3 DNA follows: TGTGCCAGCAGTCCCGGGGTAGCGGCAGTCAACGAGCAGTACTTC.

Comment on this clone: The same CDR3 arises from other DNA sequences in this sample as well. This rearrangement joins TRBV5-1 to TRBJ1-3; D unresolved. Per germline, CDR1 SGHRS and CDR2 YFSETQ. This CDR3 is 14 amino acids long. The V end was cut by 0 bases, the J end by 0 bases, with 4 bases between. CDR3 nucleotide sequence: TGCGCCAGCAGCTTGGGCGGCTCTGGAAACACCATATATTTT. Translating it yields CASSLGGSGNTIYF.

In its sample, this clone was seen once. The V and J genes are TRBV10-3 and TRBJ2-7; 8 nucleotides match TRBD2. V lost 11 bases to trimming and J lost 0 bases; unmatched junction nucleotides: 3. The CDR3 has 12 residues. The germline CDR1 and CDR2 sequences are ENHRY and SYGVKD. The CDR3 region is CAGGTSSYEQYF. CDR3 sequence (DNA): TGTGCCGGCGGGACTAGCTCCTACGAGCAGTACTTC.

In its sample, this clone was seen once. V is TRBV29-1 and J is TRBJ1-1, with D tentatively TRBD1 (5 bases). CDR1 and CDR2 from the germline V gene are SQVTM and ANQGSEA. Trimming shortened V by 6 bases and J by 7 bases, and 15 bases separated the two germline ends. The CDR3 has 12 residues. This CDR3 is CSVTQGGFEAFF. DNA for the CDR3: TGCAGCGTGACCCAGGGAGGCTTTGAAGCTTTCTTT.

V gene TRBV30 combines with J gene TRBJ1-2; a possible D gene is TRBD1 (6 bases). Deletions cut 2 bases from V and 4 bases from J, with 11 bases between. The germline gives CDR1 GTSNPN, CDR2 SVGIG (reference sequence). This CDR3 has 13 residues. The CDR3 spells CAWSSGAVYGYTF. CDR3 DNA: TGTGCCTGGAGTTCAGGGGCCGTCTATGGCTACACCTTC.

This clone was counted a few times. V is TRBV18 and J is TRBJ1-4; D is uncertain. Germline V gene lookup returns CDR1 KGHSH and CDR2 LQKENI. The length of the CDR3 is 14 residues. Trimming shortened V by 0 bases and J by 5 bases, and 7 bases separated the two germline ends. Here the CDR3 DNA reads TGTGCCAGCTCACCACCAAGTATGAATGAAAAACTGTTTTTT. Protein product: CASSPPSMNEKLFF.

The chain carries TRBV14 and TRBJ2-3, with no clear D. This CDR3 has 14 residues. Per germline, CDR1 SGHDN and CDR2 FVKESK. V lost 1 base and J 2 bases, leaving 7 bases between the germline ends. CDR3 DNA: TGTGCCAGCAGCCAAGTTGACAACACAGATACGCAGTATTTT. Encoded protein: CASSQVDNTDTQYF. Looking up the rest from reference TRBV14 and TRBJ2-3 gives the full variable domain: EAGVTQFPSHSVIEKGQTVTLRCDPISGHDNLYWYRRVMGKEIKFLLHFVKESKQDESGMPNNRFLAERTGGTYSTLKVQPAELEDSGVYFCASSQVDNTDTQYFGPGTRLTVL.

The chain uses TRBV5-5 and TRBJ1-4; D not certain. The V end lost 6 bases, the J end lost 3 bases, and 21 bases lay between the germline ends. The CDR3 extends over 17 amino acids. Germline V gene sequence: CDR1 SGHKS, CDR2 YYEKEE (reference sequence). The CDR3 nucleotides read TGTGCCAGCAACCCCTGGGCAGGTCGCGCGTCTAATGAAAAACTGTTTTTT. This translates into CASNPWAGRASNEKLFF.

The J gene is TRBJ1-5, the V gene TRBV28, with a weak D call TRBD1 (5 bases). V was pared by 2 bases and J by 5 bases, with 19 bases between. Germline V gives CDR1 MDHEN, CDR2 SYDVKM. The CDR3 runs to 17 residues. CDR3 sequence (DNA): TGTGCCAGCAGTTTAGGGGGAGGAGCCTCATTTTATCAGCCCCAGCATTTT. This encodes CASSLGGGASFYQPQHF.

For the CDR3, the DNA is TGTGCCAGCTCACGACAAGACAGGGCAGAGACCCAGTACTTC. As protein: CASSRQDRAETQYF. The gene calls are TRBV18 and TRBJ2-5, with 7 bases that match TRBD1. The CDR3 length is 14 residues. V shed 4 bases and J 4 bases; nucleotides not matched to a gene: 6. The germline CDR1 and CDR2 sequences are KGHSH and LQKENI.

The chain employs TRBV2 and TRBJ2-7; D is perhaps TRBD1 or TRBD2 (5 bases each). The V gene lost 5 bases and the J gene lost 2 bases, with 10 bases spanning the gap. Germline CDR1 reads SNHLY; CDR2 reads FYNNEI. The CDR3 sequence is 13 residues long. The CDR3 protein is CASSRDGTYEQYF. For the CDR3, the DNA is TGTGCCAGCAGTCGGGACGGAACCTACGAGCAGTACTTC.

The genes are TRBV28 and TRBJ1-2, with 8 nucleotides matching TRBD1. Per germline, CDR1 MDHEN and CDR2 SYDVKM. The CDR3 is 14 amino acids. Trimming took 4 bases from V and 3 from J; bases not matched to a gene: 4. This CDR3 is CASSSTGGDYGYTF. DNA of the CDR3: TGTGCCAGCAGTTCTACAGGGGGGGACTATGGCTACACCTTC.

This chain links TRBV28 with TRBJ1-6, with D unresolved. V was clipped by 6 bases and J by 18 bases, with 15 bases between them. Germline CDR1 reads MDHEN; CDR2 reads SYDVKM. The CDR3 runs to 11 residues. For the CDR3, the DNA is TGTGCCAGCAGCTTAAGGTCCCCGCCCCACTTT. Amino acids: CASSLRSPPHF.

The chain couples TRBV27 to TRBJ2-7, with 9 nucleotides matching TRBD1. Trimming cost V 8 bases and J 2 bases; bases outside gene matches: 7. This CDR3 spans 14 amino acids. The germline V gene encodes CDR1 MNHEY and CDR2 SMNVEV (reference sequence). The CDR3 here is CASAPDRGPYEQYF. The CDR3, as DNA: TGTGCCAGCGCCCCGGACAGGGGCCCCTACGAGCAGTACTTC.

V and J are TRBV11-2 and TRBJ2-1; 7 positions match TRBD2. Germline V lookup: CDR1 SGHAT, CDR2 FQNNGV. This CDR3 contains 16 residues. V lost 5 bases to trimming and J lost 6 bases; unmatched junction nucleotides: 13. The CDR3 here is CASSAISGTGGNEQFF. Here the CDR3 DNA reads TGTGCCAGCAGCGCAATAAGCGGGACGGGTGGCAATGAGCAGTTCTTC.

Note on this clone: Sequence at one end of the junction differs from germline and may be a read error. CDR3 protein: CASSVADNEQFF. The CDR3 DNA sequence: TGTGCCAGCAGCGTAGCGGACAATGAGCAGTTCTTC. The chain has TRBV7-9 and TRBJ2-1; the D gene is possibly TRBD2 (6 bases). CDR1 and CDR2 from the germline V gene are SEHNR and FQNEAQ (reference sequence). The CDR3 has 12 residues.

The V and J genes are TRBV30 and TRBJ1-5; D perhaps matches TRBD1 (6 bases). This CDR3 is 14 amino acids long. Trimming removed 3 bases from V and 7 bases from J, with 16 bases in between. The germline V gene encodes CDR1 GTSNPN and CDR2 SVGIG (reference sequence). CDR3 nucleotides: TGTGCCTGGAGCTCAAACAGGGCACGACAGCCCCAGCATTTT. Translation gives CAWSSNRARQPQHF.

This rearrangement joins TRBV25-1 to TRBJ1-3, with D uncertain. There are 13 residues in the CDR3. V lost 6 bases and J lost 2, with 8 bases in between. Per the germline V gene, CDR1 is MGHDK and CDR2 is SYGVNS. The CDR3 bases are TGTGCCAGCAGCGCCCCAGCTGGAAACACCATATATTTT. Protein product: CASSAPAGNTIYF.

The chain uses TRBV5-1 and TRBJ2-7, with TRBD2 matching 9 bases. The germline V gene encodes CDR1 SGHRS and CDR2 YFSETQ. V dropped 1 base and J dropped 2; count of bases not matched to a gene: 4. This CDR3 has 15 residues. The CDR3 protein is CASSLSAGGAYEQYF. The CDR3 region has the DNA TGCGCCAGCAGCTTGTCGGCGGGAGGGGCCTACGAGCAGTACTTC.

The gene calls are TRBV15 and TRBJ2-7; D unresolved. The CDR3 is made up of 13 amino acids. Germline V gene lookup returns CDR1 LNHNV and CDR2 YYDKDF (reference sequence). V was shortened by 8 bases and J by 3 bases, with 14 bases between the two germline ends. The DNA of the CDR3 is TGTGCCACCCGGGCCAGAAGGCACTACGAGCAGTACTTC. Amino acids: CATRARRHYEQYF.

The chain employs TRBV18 and TRBJ1-3; 7 bases are a match to TRBD1. The CDR3 consists of 15 residues. The V and J ends lost 3 bases and 4 bases, in that order; junction bases with no gene match: 6. Germline-derived CDR1 and CDR2 are KGHSH and LQKENI. The CDR3 region is CASSPEGAPGNTIYF. Here the CDR3 DNA reads TGTGCCAGCTCACCCGAGGGGGCGCCAGGAAACACCATATATTTT.

The rearrangement joins TRBV14 to TRBJ1-3; D unresolved. CDR1 and CDR2 from the germline V gene are SGHDN and FVKESK. Trimming took 6 bases from V and 0 from J, leaving 24 bases between them. This CDR3 region has 19 residues. CDR3 coding DNA: TGTGCCAGCAGGTCAGAGAGGACCGGCCATTACTTCTCTGGAAACACCATATATTTT. Translation: CASRSERTGHYFSGNTIYF.

The chain has TRBV11-3 and TRBJ2-1, with TRBD2 matching over 11 bases. The CDR3 sequence is 18 residues long. CDR1 is SGHNT, CDR2 YENEEA, per germline. Trimming took 0 bases from V and 3 from J; bases not matched to a gene: 7. CDR3 loop: CASSLDGGGTSGYNEQFF. In DNA form, the CDR3 reads TGTGCCAGCAGCTTAGATGGAGGGGGGACTAGCGGCTACAATGAGCAGTTCTTC. The whole variable domain, filled in from reference TRBV11-3 and TRBJ2-1, reads EAGVVQSPRYKIIEKKQPVAFWCNPISGHNTLYWYLQNLGQGPELLIRYENEEAVDDSQLPKDRFSAERLKGVDSTLKIQPAELGDSAVYLCASSLDGGGTSGYNEQFFGPGTRLTVL.

This chain connects TRBV15 to TRBJ1-1, with a tentative D call TRBD1 (5 bases). The CDR3 contains 12 residues. The ends were cut back, 5 bases at V and 4 bases at J, with 8 bases in the middle. Germline V lookup: CDR1 LNHNV, CDR2 YYDKDF (reference sequence). CDR3 nucleotide sequence: TGTGCCACCAGCCTGGGGGTCACTGAAGCTTTCTTT. Translating gives CATSLGVTEAFF.

The CDR3 is CAKRQGARNNQPQHF. The DNA of the CDR3 is TGTGCCAAACGACAGGGGGCGAGGAACAATCAGCCCCAGCATTTT. The rearrangement joins TRBV11-3 to TRBJ1-5; TRBD1 aligns across 10 bases. There are 15 residues in the CDR3. Losses at the gene ends were 10 bases for V and 3 bases for J; bases not matched to a gene: 9. The germline V gene has CDR1 SGHNT and CDR2 YENEEA.

The rearrangement links TRBV7-9 to TRBJ2-1, with D uncertain. Trimming shortened V by 2 bases and J by 8 bases, and 7 bases separated the two germline ends. The CDR3 has 12 amino acids. Germline loops: CDR1 SEHNR, CDR2 FQNEAQ (reference sequence). CDR3 residues: CASSLHGDEQFF. As DNA, the CDR3 is TGTGCCAGCAGCTTACACGGTGATGAGCAGTTCTTC. Combining the CDR3 with reference TRBV7-9 and TRBJ2-1 gives the whole variable domain DTGVSQNPRHKITKRGQNVTFRCDPISEHNRLYWYRQTLGQGPEFLTYFQNEAQLEKSRLLSDRFSAERPKGSFSTLEIQRTEQGDSAMYLCASSLHGDEQFFGPGTRLTVL.

The J gene is TRBJ2-4, the V gene TRBV10-3, with D possibly being TRBD1 or TRBD2 (5 bases each). Trimming removed 6 bases from V and 2 bases from J, with 14 bases in between. Germline-derived CDR1 and CDR2 are ENHRY and SYGVKD. This CDR3 is built from 15 residues. The CDR3 spells CAISEGDQSKNIQYF. The CDR3 DNA reads as TGTGCCATCAGCGAAGGGGACCAATCCAAAAACATTCAGTACTTC.

The chain links TRBV11-2 to TRBJ2-1, with 11 bases aligning to TRBD2. J lost 14 bases, V lost 0 bases, and 9 bases had no gene match. The CDR3 is 15 residues long. Germline-derived CDR1 and CDR2 are SGHAT and FQNNGV. The CDR3 is CASSLEPRTSGREFF. The CDR3 DNA sequence: TGTGCCAGCAGCTTAGAGCCCAGGACTAGCGGGCGGGAGTTCTTC.